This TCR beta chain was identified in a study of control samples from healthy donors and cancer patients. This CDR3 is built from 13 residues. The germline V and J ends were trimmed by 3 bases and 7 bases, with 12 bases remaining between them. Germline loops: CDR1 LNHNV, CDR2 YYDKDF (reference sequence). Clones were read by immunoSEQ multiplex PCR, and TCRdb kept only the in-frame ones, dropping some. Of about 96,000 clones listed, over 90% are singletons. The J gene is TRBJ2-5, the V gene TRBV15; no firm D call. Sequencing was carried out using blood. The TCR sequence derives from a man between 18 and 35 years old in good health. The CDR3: CATSSPFLGTQYF. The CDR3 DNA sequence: TGTGCCACCAGCAGTCCCTTCCTGGGGACCCAGTACTTC.